The 8 T cell receptor beta chains given below trace back to one sample, sequenced in a study of blood T cell repertoires in COVID-19. Assay used: immunoSEQ multiplex PCR; TCRdb lists only in-frame clones, some missing. The table records 60,000 or so clones, about 90% of them present only once. Material for sequencing was peripheral blood. The receptor source for this set is a human donor with acute or convalescent COVID-19. The donor label of this sample is uncertain.

The J gene is TRBJ2-2, the V gene TRBV11-3, with a tentative D call TRBD2 (6 bases). V was cut by 0 bases and J by 7 bases, with 15 bases left in between. This CDR3 has 16 amino acids. Germline V gene lookup returns CDR1 SGHNT and CDR2 YENEEA. CDR3 bases: TGTGCCAGCAGCTTAGAGCGGGACCCAGGGCGCGGGGAGCTGTTTTTT. Encoded protein: CASSLERDPGRGELFF. The full variable domain, in which reference TRBV11-3 and TRBJ2-2 provide the parts outside the CDR3, is EAGVVQSPRYKIIEKKQPVAFWCNPISGHNTLYWYLQNLGQGPELLIRYENEEAVDDSQLPKDRFSAERLKGVDSTLKIQPAELGDSAVYLCASSLERDPGRGELFFGEGSRLTVL.

CDR3 coding DNA: TGTGCCAGCAGTTATTCAGGGGGCATGAACACTGAAGCTTTCTTT. Translating it yields CASSYSGGMNTEAFF. The chain is built from TRBV6-5 and TRBJ1-1; 8 bases are a match to TRBD1. The CDR3 is made up of 15 amino acids. Losses at the gene ends were 3 bases for V and 0 bases for J; bases not matched to a gene: 3. Per germline, CDR1 MNHEY and CDR2 SVGAGI.

This rearrangement joins TRBV5-1 to TRBJ2-5, with a weak D call TRBD1 (5 bases). There are 15 residues in the CDR3. Germline V CDR1 and CDR2: SGHRS, YFSETQ. The V gene lost 4 bases and the J gene lost 5 bases, with 18 bases spanning the gap. The CDR3 DNA reads as TGCGCCAGCAGCCCCGGAGCAGGGCTGGGGGAGACCCAGTACTTC. Encoded protein: CASSPGAGLGETQYF.

The CDR3 loop reads CASSLGLTNSPLHF. CDR3 nucleotide sequence: TGTGCCAGTAGCCTTGGACTGACGAATTCACCCCTCCACTTT. This chain joins TRBV19 and TRBJ1-6; unclear D gene. This CDR3 is built from 14 residues. CDR1 and CDR2 (germline): LNHDA, SQIVND (reference sequence). Trimming pared 6 bases from V and 7 bases from J, leaving 13 bases between.

The chain uses TRBV19 and TRBJ2-2, with a possible D match to TRBD1 (6 bases). Germline values: CDR1 LNHDA, CDR2 SQIVND (reference sequence). V lost 6 bases to trimming and J lost 1 base, with 18 bases between them. The CDR3 runs 17 residues. The CDR3 sequence is CASSQNLGTQNTGELFF. CDR3 in DNA: TGTGCCAGTAGCCAAAACCTCGGGACACAGAACACCGGGGAGCTGTTTTTT.

The chain couples TRBV15 to TRBJ2-5; TRBD2 is a possible D gene (6 bases). There are 14 residues in the CDR3. Per the germline V gene, CDR1 is LNHNV and CDR2 is YYDKDF (reference sequence). V lost 6 bases and J lost 4, with 15 bases in between. The CDR3 DNA is TGTGCCACCAGTAAGGGGTTGGGAGGAGAGACCCAGTACTTC. This gives the protein CATSKGLGGETQYF.

The chain combines TRBV27 with TRBJ2-7, with 9 bases that match TRBD2. Germline lookup yields CDR1 MNHEY and CDR2 SMNVEV (reference sequence). This CDR3 has 16 amino acids. J gave up 3 bases and V 0 bases, and 6 bases lay outside the gene matches. The DNA of the CDR3 is TGTGCCAGCAGTTTATCGAGGCTAGCGGGGTTCTACGAGCAGTACTTC. Encoded protein: CASSLSRLAGFYEQYF.

V usage is TRBV29-1 and J usage is TRBJ2-7; TRBD2 matches at 12 bases. Germline CDR1 reads SQVTM; CDR2 reads ANQGSEA. Trimming at V came to 7 bases and at J to 5 bases, leaving 9 bases not matched to a gene. This CDR3 has 14 residues. This chain's CDR3 is CSAAGTSGFNEQYF. CDR3 sequence (DNA): TGCAGCGCCGCCGGGACTAGCGGGTTTAACGAGCAGTACTTC.